What follows are 21 T cell receptor beta chains derived from one specimen sequenced in a study of T cells in Graves' hyperthyroidism and ophthalmopathy. TCR beta CDR3 regions were amplified from RNA. RT-PCR in the first round (using the HTBI primer set) targeted the TCR CDR3. TCRdb ran MiXCR on the multiplex PCR reads and lists one entry per CDR3 protein. The table records 540,000 or so distinct CDR3 sequences, roughly 50% of them present only once. Sequencing used peripheral blood or thyroid tissue (not recorded which). The origin of the receptors is an adult woman with Graves' disease, either hyperthyroidism or ophthalmopathy (not recorded which).

This clonotype was detected many times. V usage is TRBV5-5 and J usage is TRBJ2-7; D is unclear. This CDR3 region has 13 residues. The germline gives CDR1 SGHKS, CDR2 YYEKEE (reference sequence). Between the trimmed V and J ends, which lost 4 bases and 3 bases, there was a span of 11 bases. CDR3 protein: CASSLSAFYEQYF. CDR3 in DNA: TGTGCCAGCAGCCTATCAGCGTTCTACGAGCAGTACTTC.

This clonotype was recorded many times. CDR3 in amino acids: CASSDGNSFSYGYTF. The CDR3 DNA reads as TGTGCCAGCAGTGACGGGAACAGTTTTAGCTATGGCTACACCTTC. This chain uses TRBV6-1 with TRBJ1-2; D remains unclear. This CDR3 contains 15 residues. Trimming removed 3 bases at V and 4 bases at J, with 15 bases between. Germline V gene data show CDR1 as MNHNS and CDR2 as SASEGT.

The chain uses TRBV7-8 and TRBJ1-5; D may be TRBD1 (5 bases). V lost 1 base, J lost 0 bases, and 16 bases lay in between. Germline assignment: CDR1 SGHVS and CDR2 FQNEAQ. The CDR3 spans 18 residues. CDR3 in DNA: TGTGCCAGCAGCTTAGGGATTCGGGGGGAGTTTAGCAATCAGCCCCAGCATTTT. Translation: CASSLGIRGEFSNQPQHF. Full variable domain (rest looked up from reference TRBV7-8 and TRBJ1-5): GAGVSQSPRYKVAKRGQDVALRCDPISGHVSLFWYQQALGQGPEFLTYFQNEAQLDKSGLPSDRFFAERPEGSVSTLKIQRTQQEDSAVYLCASSLGIRGEFSNQPQHFGDGTRLSIL.

This clonotype was picked up many times. The J gene is TRBJ2-5, the V gene TRBV5-1; 7 bases agree with TRBD2. CDR3 length: 14 amino acids. Trimming took 3 bases from V and 0 from J; bases not matched to a gene: 2. In germline, CDR1 is SGHRS, CDR2 YFSETQ. CDR3 bases: TGCGCCAGCAGCTCTAGCGGAGACCAAGAGACCCAGTACTTC. Translating gives CASSSSGDQETQYF.

Many counts were recorded for this clonotype. V usage is TRBV20-1 and J usage is TRBJ1-1, with D perhaps TRBD1 (6 bases). Germline V gene sequence: CDR1 DFQATT, CDR2 SNEGSKA (reference sequence). V gave up 3 bases and J gave up 7 bases, with 18 bases separating them. The CDR3 covers 14 residues. CDR3 sequence reads: CSASPGTLLDEAFF. The DNA for the CDR3 is TGCAGTGCTAGTCCCGGGACATTGTTGGATGAAGCTTTCTTT.

This chain links TRBV12-3 or TRBV12-4 with TRBJ1-5; the match to TRBD1 covers 7 bases. This CDR3 contains 15 residues. V lost 6 bases and J lost 2; bases outside the gene matches: 7. In DNA form, the CDR3 reads TGTGCCAGCAGAGTCAATACAGGGGGCAATCAGCCCCAGCATTTT. Amino acid sequence: CASRVNTGGNQPQHF.

This clonotype has a handful of counts. V gene TRBV11-2 combines with J gene TRBJ1-2; possible D gene TRBD1, 6 bases. CDR3 length equals 13 residues. Deletions cut 6 bases from V and 4 bases from J, with 12 bases between. Germline V gene lookup returns CDR1 SGHAT and CDR2 FQNNGV. The CDR3 is CASRTGGAYGYTF. The CDR3 bases are TGTGCCAGCAGGACAGGCGGAGCCTATGGCTACACCTTC.

The genes are TRBV24-1 and TRBJ2-3; 7 bases fit TRBD1. Losses at the gene ends were 4 bases for V and 2 bases for J; bases not matched to a gene: 2. The CDR3 has 14 amino acids. Germline V lookup: CDR1 KGHDR, CDR2 SFDVKD. The CDR3 here is CATSEGTDTDTQYF. CDR3 coding DNA: TGTGCCACCAGTGAAGGGACAGACACAGATACGCAGTATTTT.

This clonotype showed up just a few times. This chain connects TRBV30 to TRBJ2-7; D is unresolved. From germline, CDR1 is GTSNPN and CDR2 SVGIG (reference sequence). The CDR3 totals 17 residues. With 0 bases removed from V and 3 bases from J, the gap between germline ends came to 21 bases. For the CDR3, the DNA is TGTGCCTGGAGTGTTAAGGGTAGACCCCGGAGTATCTACGAGCAGTACTTC. Translating gives CAWSVKGRPRSIYEQYF.

The rearrangement uses TRBV28 and TRBJ2-7; TRBD2 matches at 15 bases. This CDR3 is 18 amino acids long. Trimming removed 5 bases from V and 5 bases from J; junction bases left unmatched: 13. The germline V gene encodes CDR1 MDHEN and CDR2 SYDVKM. The CDR3 spells CASSVSSLGLAGGDEQYF. As DNA, the CDR3 is TGTGCCAGCAGTGTCAGCTCACTTGGACTAGCGGGAGGGGACGAGCAGTACTTC.

This chain connects TRBV25-1 to TRBJ1-1; 7 bases line up with TRBD1. Germline V lookup: CDR1 MGHDK, CDR2 SYGVNS. This CDR3 comprises 13 residues. The CDR3 protein is CARAGGRDTEAFF. Written as DNA, the CDR3 is TGTGCTAGAGCAGGGGGTCGGGACACTGAAGCTTTCTTT.

In its sample, this clonotype was seen many times. CDR3 sequence (DNA): TGTGCCAGCAGCGTAGGCTCGGGGCTACACTACGAGCAGTACTTC. Amino acid sequence: CASSVGSGLHYEQYF. The chain carries TRBV9 and TRBJ2-7, with D perhaps TRBD1 or TRBD2 (5 bases each). V lost 0 bases to trimming and J lost 3 bases, with 13 bases between them. Germline CDR1 is SGDLS and CDR2 is YYNGEE. The CDR3 contains 15 residues.

This clonotype was found many times. The chain couples TRBV27 to TRBJ2-5; either TRBD1 or TRBD2 may supply D (6 bases each). The V end lost 6 bases, the J end lost 2 bases, and 16 bases lay between the germline ends. Germline lookup yields CDR1 MNHEY and CDR2 SMNVEV (reference sequence). This CDR3 has 15 amino acids. The DNA for the CDR3 is TGTGCCAGCAGGGGCCCGGGGGCAGTTCAAGAGACCCAGTACTTC. Encoded protein: CASRGPGAVQETQYF.

This clonotype appeared a few times. The chain uses TRBV25-1 and TRBJ1-2; D is unclear. The V gene lost 3 bases and the J gene lost 6 bases, with 8 bases spanning the gap. The length of the CDR3 is 12 residues. Germline-derived CDR1 and CDR2 are MGHDK and SYGVNS. The CDR3 loop is CASSDLDDGYTF. The CDR3 bases are TGTGCCAGCAGTGATCTAGACGATGGCTACACCTTC.

The sample holds many counts of this clonotype. The chain is built from TRBV20-1 and TRBJ1-2; unclear D gene. This CDR3 spans 12 amino acids. V was trimmed by 5 bases and J by 4 bases, leaving 11 bases between them. Germline assignment: CDR1 DFQATT and CDR2 SNEGSKA (reference sequence). The CDR3 sequence is CSARSVSYGYTF. The CDR3 DNA is TGCAGTGCTCGCAGCGTCTCCTATGGCTACACCTTC.

Here the CDR3 DNA reads TGCAGCGTAGGGACAGGGATAAACACTGAAGCTTTCTTT. This translates into CSVGTGINTEAFF. This chain links TRBV29-1 with TRBJ1-1, with 9 bases lining up with TRBD1. The CDR3 extends over 13 amino acids. V shed 6 bases, J shed 2 bases, and the junction held 4 bases outside the gene matches. CDR1 and CDR2 from the germline V gene are SQVTM and ANQGSEA.

This clonotype was counted ten times or more. The rearrangement links TRBV20-1 to TRBJ1-2; no clear D. The CDR3 runs 12 residues. Germline V CDR1 and CDR2: DFQATT, SNEGSKA (reference sequence). Trimming took 5 bases from V and 6 from J, leaving 13 bases between them. The CDR3 DNA reads TGCAGTGCTCTTGAGACTTGGGATGGCTACACCTTC. It yields the protein CSALETWDGYTF.

As regards this clonotype: Compared with germline, one end of the junction differs, possibly owing to a read error. The CDR3 spells CATSDSRTGHTEAFF. CDR3 DNA: TGTGCCACCAGTGATTCCAGGACAGGGCACACTGAAGCTTTCTTT. The chain uses TRBV10-3 and TRBJ1-1; 8 bases match TRBD1. CDR1 and CDR2 from the germline V gene are ENHRY and SYGVKD. The CDR3 sequence is 15 residues long.

The rearrangement links TRBV24-1 to TRBJ2-7, with D uncertain. The V and J ends lost 0 bases and 7 bases respectively, with 18 bases between them. The length of the CDR3 is 16 residues. Germline loops: CDR1 KGHDR, CDR2 SFDVKD. This CDR3 reads CATSDLDSETYNEQYF. The DNA for the CDR3 is TGTGCCACCAGTGATTTGGACTCGGAAACCTACAATGAGCAGTACTTC.

In its sample, this clonotype was seen once. The chain is built from TRBV7-2 and TRBJ1-2, with 9 bases matching TRBD1. V lost 0 bases to trimming and J lost 4 bases; unmatched junction nucleotides: 9. This CDR3 has 17 residues. The germline V gene has CDR1 SGHTA and CDR2 FQGNSA. In DNA, the CDR3 is TGTGCCAGCAGCTTAGCCGGGACAGGGACTGTCGCCTATGGCTACACCTTC. Translating gives CASSLAGTGTVAYGYTF.

At least ten counts were recorded for this clonotype. The V gene is TRBV20-1, the J gene TRBJ2-1, with 8 bases fitting TRBD2. V was clipped by 1 base and J by 7 bases; unmatched bases: 6. From germline, CDR1 is DFQATT and CDR2 SNEGSKA (reference sequence). This CDR3 spans 14 amino acids. CDR3 nucleotides: TGCAGTGCTAGAGCCCAGCGGGAGTTTAATGAGCAGTTCTTC. This gives the protein CSARAQREFNEQFF.